This T cell receptor beta chain was sequenced for a study of CD8 T cells in ankylosing spondylitis. Trimming took 0 bases from V and 3 from J, leaving 8 bases between them. Germline lookup yields CDR1 SEHNR and CDR2 FQNEAQ (reference sequence). CDR3 length: 15 amino acids. In this sample, this clonotype turned up many times. TCRdb processed the 5' RACE reads anew with MiXCR; each CDR3 protein has one entry. The table has approximately 350,000 distinct CDR3 sequences, about 14% seen once. The source is a male donor with ankylosing spondylitis or in good health (not recorded which). The chain carries TRBV7-9 and TRBJ2-2; possible D gene TRBD1, 5 bases. The sequencing input was blood, either unsorted or a sorted T cell fraction (not recorded which). This CDR3 is CASSLAGADTGELFF. The CDR3 DNA is TGTGCCAGCAGCTTAGCAGGGGCGGACACCGGGGAGCTGTTTTTT.